This T cell receptor beta chain was documented in a study of blood T cells in healthy people across ages. The authors ran a second PCR of about 7 to 12 cycles using a sample-barcoded 5' primer and a J-beta primer mix. TCRdb fed the 5' RACE reads into MiXCR, producing one record per CDR3 protein. Of approximately 600,000 distinct CDR3 sequences listed, under 70% are singletons. This clonotype has just a few counts. Its antigen is not known. Study results and caveats: Observed TCR beta diversity per million T cells went down as age went up. This fall followed a roughly linear course with age. Donor CMV status, an unknown factor, possibly confounded changes in expanded clonotypes.

The origin of this receptor is a man aged 60-69 years in good health. The sample taken for sequencing was blood.

CDR3 sequence: CAISPQRALQETQYF. DNA for the CDR3: TGTGCCATCAGTCCTCAGAGAGCCCTCCAAGAGACCCAGTACTTC. The chain carries TRBV10-3 and TRBJ2-5; D call uncertain. Between the trimmed V and J ends, which lost 5 bases and 1 base, there was a span of 14 bases. The CDR3 is 15 residues long. The germline V gene has CDR1 ENHRY and CDR2 SYGVKD.